Below are 19 T cell receptor beta chains sequenced from a single sample in a study of beta chain features in type 1 diabetes (dated by TCRdb to the late 2010s). Libraries came from the immunoSEQ multiplex PCR assay. The High Capacity cDNA Reverse Transcription Kit was used to reverse transcribe all of the isolated RNA, meaning that expressed TCRB transcripts were what got sequenced. TCRdb carries this immuneACCESS record with in-frame sequences only. Its versions omit some clonotypes, under half of them owing to an unresolved V gene in the studies checked, with the rest unexplained. The sample includes about 320,000 clones, with approximately 15% observed a single time. The ten largest make up 6.7% of the sample. The sample taken for sequencing was central memory CD4+ T cells from blood. These receptor sequences come from a man under 40 in good health.

This clone turned up a few times. The rearrangement uses TRBV4-1 and TRBJ1-5, with 10 bases lining up with TRBD1. This CDR3 comprises 16 residues. Germline V lookup: CDR1 MGHRA, CDR2 YSYEKL. V shed 1 base, J shed 5 bases, and the junction held 5 bases outside the gene matches. The CDR3 reads CASSQGAGTGDQPQHF. The CDR3 DNA reads as TGCGCCAGCAGCCAAGGGGCAGGGACAGGGGATCAGCCCCAGCATTTT.

This clone was found many times. The chain carries TRBV5-6 and TRBJ2-7, with a possible D match to TRBD2 (6 bases). Per germline, CDR1 SGHDT and CDR2 YYEEEE. The CDR3 runs to 13 residues. Between the trimmed V and J ends, which lost 6 bases and 3 bases, there was a span of 13 bases. CDR3 amino acids: CASKIAGFYEQYV. As DNA, the CDR3 is TGTGCCAGCAAGATCGCGGGGTTCTACGAGCAGTACGTC.

A note on this clone: A far larger clone is one base from this, pointing to a likely read error. The chain carries TRBV7-9 and TRBJ1-4, with D unclear. V lost 1 base to trimming and J lost 4 bases, with 1 base between them. Per germline, CDR1 SEHNR and CDR2 FQNEAQ (reference sequence). This CDR3 is 12 amino acids long. The CDR3, as DNA: TGTGCCAGCAGCTTAGTTAATGAAAAACTGTTTTTT. The encoded protein is CASSLVNEKLFF.

The gene calls are TRBV11-2 and TRBJ2-3; 8 positions match TRBD1. V was clipped by 5 bases and J by 2 bases; unmatched bases: 3. Per germline, CDR1 SGHAT and CDR2 FQNNGV. This CDR3 region has 14 residues. CDR3 nucleotides: TGTGCCAGCAGCCGGGACAGGTACACAGATACGCAGTATTTT. This gives the protein CASSRDRYTDTQYF. Filled out from reference TRBV11-2 and TRBJ2-3, the complete variable domain reads EAGVAQSPRYKIIEKRQSVAFWCNPISGHATLYWYQQILGQGPKLLIQFQNNGVVDDSQLPKDRFSAERLKGVDSTLKIQPAKLEDSAVYLCASSRDRYTDTQYFGPGTRLTVL.

Many counts were recorded for this clone. The V gene is TRBV6-6, the J gene TRBJ2-3, with TRBD1 matching 8 bases. Germline CDR1 reads MNHNY; CDR2 reads SVGAGI (reference sequence). With V trimmed by 6 bases and J by 4 bases, 6 bases remained unmatched. The CDR3 consists of 14 residues. CDR3 nucleotides: TGTGCCAGCAGCCAGGGACAGGCCGCAGATACGCAGTATTTT. This translates into CASSQGQAADTQYF.

This clone was detected many times. The chain uses TRBV2 and TRBJ2-7, with 7 positions matching TRBD1. The CDR3 consists of 14 residues. Looked up from germline, CDR1 is SNHLY and CDR2 is FYNNEI. Losses at the gene ends were 3 bases for V and 3 bases for J; bases not matched to a gene: 5. In nucleotides, the CDR3 is TGTGCCAGCAGTGATTACAGGGGACGCTACGAGCAGTACTTC. It codes for CASSDYRGRYEQYF.

In DNA, the CDR3 is TGTGCCAGCAGTGACTTGTCGGGAGGTATGACAGATACGCAGTATTTT. This codes for CASSDLSGGMTDTQYF. The V and J genes are TRBV6-1 and TRBJ2-3, with 7 bases fitting TRBD2. Germline CDR1 reads MNHNS; CDR2 reads SASEGT. This CDR3 has 16 amino acids. Trimming at V came to 3 bases and at J to 3 bases, leaving 9 bases not matched to a gene.

This clone has a handful of counts. This chain links TRBV27 with TRBJ2-3, with 9 bases identical to TRBD1. CDR1 MNHEY and CDR2 SMNVEV come from the germline V gene (reference sequence). The CDR3 extends over 15 amino acids. J gave up 3 bases and V 6 bases, and 7 bases lay outside the gene matches. DNA for the CDR3: TGTGCCAGCAGACAACAGGGGGCACAAACAGATACGCAGTATTTT. It codes for CASRQQGAQTDTQYF.

This clone has just a few counts. This chain joins TRBV2 and TRBJ2-2; 9 nucleotides agree with TRBD1. This CDR3 has 15 amino acids. The germline gives CDR1 SNHLY, CDR2 FYNNEI. V lost 6 bases, J lost 5 bases, and 7 bases stayed unmatched. In nucleotides, the CDR3 is TGTGCCAGCAGGCGGGACAGGGTTTGGACCGGGGAGCTGTTTTTT. Amino acid sequence: CASRRDRVWTGELFF.

Regarding this clone: Within the sample, other DNA sequences also encode this same CDR3. The chain has TRBV6-5 and TRBJ2-3, with D uncertain. V was cut by 5 bases and J by 6 bases, with 9 bases left in between. Germline V lookup: CDR1 MNHEY, CDR2 SVGAGI. There are 12 residues in the CDR3. CDR3 in DNA: TGTGCCAGCAGTGAAGTGAGGGATACGCAGTATTTT. This gives the protein CASSEVRDTQYF.

CDR3 loop: CASTDNYEKLFF. The DNA of the CDR3 is TGCGCCAGCACGGACAACTATGAAAAACTGTTTTTT. The V gene is TRBV5-1, the J gene TRBJ1-4, with D perhaps TRBD1 (5 bases). Germline CDR1 SGHRS, CDR2 YFSETQ. The length of the CDR3 is 12 residues. Trimming pared 6 bases from V and 6 bases from J, leaving 9 bases between.

The table lists this clone with a count of one. V usage is TRBV7-9 and J usage is TRBJ2-5; TRBD1 agrees at 7 bases. The germline gives CDR1 SEHNR, CDR2 FQNEAQ (reference sequence). The J segment lost 3 bases and the V segment lost 5 bases, leaving 6 bases of the junction unmatched. This CDR3 contains 14 residues. CDR3 sequence: CASSPGQKEETQYF. DNA for the CDR3: TGTGCCAGCAGCCCGGGACAGAAAGAAGAGACCCAGTACTTC.

The chain employs TRBV6-1 and TRBJ2-7; perhaps TRBD2 as D (6 bases). Germline assignment: CDR1 MNHNS and CDR2 SASEGT. V lost 6 bases and J 3 bases, leaving 18 bases between the germline ends. There are 15 residues in the CDR3. The CDR3 sequence: CASRKGLDTFYEQYV. The CDR3 DNA reads TGTGCCAGCAGGAAGGGACTCGATACCTTCTACGAGCAGTACGTC.

V gene TRBV4-1 combines with J gene TRBJ2-7; TRBD1 agrees at 9 bases. Germline CDR1 MGHRA, CDR2 YSYEKL. Trimming removed 2 bases from V and 4 bases from J; junction bases left unmatched: 6. The CDR3 length is 15 residues. The CDR3 DNA follows: TGCGCCAGCAGCCAACCTAGGACAGGGGATTACGAGCAGTACTTC. This encodes CASSQPRTGDYEQYF.

A few counts support this clone. V is TRBV2 and J is TRBJ1-1; D gene ambiguous. CDR3 length: 13 amino acids. Germline V gene data show CDR1 as SNHLY and CDR2 as FYNNEI. The ends were cut back, 5 bases at V and 2 bases at J, with 9 bases in the middle. As DNA, the CDR3 is TGTGCCAGCAGTAATGGAGAAAACACTGAAGCTTTCTTT. The encoded protein is CASSNGENTEAFF.

Only a few counts were recorded for this clone. In DNA, the CDR3 is TGTGCCAGTTACAGGGATAGCTCTGGGGCCAACGTCCTGACTTTC. Its protein is CASYRDSSGANVLTF. This sequence joins TRBV6-1 and TRBJ2-6, with a possible D match to TRBD1 (6 bases). The germline V and J ends were trimmed by 9 bases and 0 bases, with 12 bases remaining between them. This CDR3 is built from 15 residues. Looked up from germline, CDR1 is MNHNS and CDR2 is SASEGT.

This clone turned up a few times. The chain employs TRBV9 and TRBJ1-5; possibly TRBD1 for D (6 bases). There are 15 residues in the CDR3. The germline V gene encodes CDR1 SGDLS and CDR2 YYNGEE. Between the trimmed V and J ends, which lost 4 bases and 4 bases, there was a span of 15 bases. This CDR3 is CASSPQGTLNQPQHF. Here the CDR3 DNA reads TGTGCCAGCAGCCCTCAGGGGACGCTTAATCAGCCCCAGCATTTT.

The rearrangement links TRBV27 to TRBJ2-3; D tentatively fits TRBD1 or TRBD2 (5 bases each). Trimming left V 6 bases short and J 2 bases short, with 12 bases between. This CDR3 is 14 amino acids long. In germline, CDR1 is MNHEY, CDR2 SMNVEV (reference sequence). CDR3 coding DNA: TGTGCCAGCAGCCGGGGCCAACCCACAGATACGCAGTATTTT. Its translation is CASSRGQPTDTQYF.

The V call is TRBV30, the J call TRBJ2-7, with 8 nucleotides matching TRBD2. Trimming removed 3 bases from V and 3 bases from J; junction bases left unmatched: 13. CDR1 is GTSNPN and CDR2 is SVGIG in the germline V gene (reference sequence). This CDR3 is 16 amino acids long. CDR3: CAWRGYLAGPLYEQYV. The CDR3 bases are TGTGCCTGGAGAGGGTACTTAGCGGGACCGCTCTACGAGCAGTACGTC.